This T cell receptor (beta chain) was captured by sequencing in a study of cytomegalovirus exposure and HLA in healthy donors. Study at large: Earlier findings included over 90 million unique TCR beta sequences obtained from about 180 million T cells. The study's findings and limits: Apart from CMV serostatus, no immune exposure information was available.

Primers: 60 Vbeta forward and 13 Jbeta reverse. Original processing methods: Roughly 11 million shared chains were among the 65 million to 85 million unique TCR beta chains that a later analysis counted. Using immunoSEQ multiplex PCR, the repertoire was profiled, and TCRdb retains in-frame clones only, with some absent. Clone size and the V and J calls come from that table; the DNA yielded D and trimming. Here the sample spans more than 90,000 clones, approximately 89% being singletons. As for this clone: Its antigen is currently unknown.

Germline CDR1 is SGHKS and CDR2 is YYEKEE (reference sequence). Trimming removed 1 base at V and 8 bases at J, with 16 bases between. The CDR3 extends over 15 amino acids. The source of this sequence is a man between 25 and 39 years old in good health and CMV-seronegative. The chain uses TRBV5-5 and TRBJ2-1; the D is unclear. Sequencing was done on a sample of PBMCs. The CDR3 sequence is CASSLTGLEVDEQFF. The CDR3 region has the DNA TGTGCCAGCAGCTTGACTGGCCTAGAGGTCGATGAGCAGTTCTTC.